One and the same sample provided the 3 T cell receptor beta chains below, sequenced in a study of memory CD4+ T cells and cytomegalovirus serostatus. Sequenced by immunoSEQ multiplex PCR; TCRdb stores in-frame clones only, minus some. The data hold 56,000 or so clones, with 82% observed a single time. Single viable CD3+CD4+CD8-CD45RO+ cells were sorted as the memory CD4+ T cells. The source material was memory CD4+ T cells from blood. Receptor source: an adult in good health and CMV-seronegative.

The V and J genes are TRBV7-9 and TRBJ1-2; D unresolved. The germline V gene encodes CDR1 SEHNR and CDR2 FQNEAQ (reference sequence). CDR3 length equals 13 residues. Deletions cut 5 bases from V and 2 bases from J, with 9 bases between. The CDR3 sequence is CASSPDGNYGYTF. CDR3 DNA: TGTGCCAGCAGCCCCGACGGGAACTATGGCTACACCTTC.

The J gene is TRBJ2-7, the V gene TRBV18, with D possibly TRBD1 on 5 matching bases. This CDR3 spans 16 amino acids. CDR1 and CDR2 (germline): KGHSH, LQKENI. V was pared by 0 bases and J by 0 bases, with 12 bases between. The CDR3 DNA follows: TGTGCCAGCTCACCACCGGCAGGGCAGGGCTCCTACGAGCAGTACTTC. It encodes CASSPPAGQGSYEQYF.

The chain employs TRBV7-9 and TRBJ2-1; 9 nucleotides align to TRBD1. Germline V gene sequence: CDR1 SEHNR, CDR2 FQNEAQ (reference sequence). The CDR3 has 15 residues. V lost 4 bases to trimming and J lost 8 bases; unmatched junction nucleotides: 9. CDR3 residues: CASSSGQGLHYEQFF. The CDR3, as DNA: TGTGCCAGCAGCTCGGGACAGGGTCTTCACTATGAGCAGTTCTTC.